This T cell receptor (beta chain) was recorded in a study of T cell responses to AZD1222 COVID-19 vaccine. General study points: Two doses of AZD1222 preceded a rise in Spike-specific TCR breadth and depth. Donor demographics were predominantly white British with a female majority; clonal diversity may be underestimated. Among those given AZD1222, only five or six were seropositive at baseline.

The germline V gene has CDR1 SGHTA and CDR2 FQGNSA. V shed 4 bases and J shed 5 bases, with 20 bases lying between them. This CDR3 spans 16 amino acids. This table comes from immunoSEQ multiplex PCR, and its TCRdb copy is limited to in-frame clones, with some not included. The sample shows about 150,000 clones, around 88% of them seen only once. A note on this clone: Its antigen is undetermined.

The gene calls are TRBV7-2 and TRBJ1-2; TRBD1 might be the D (6 bases). The receptor's source is an adult in good health. The input for sequencing was peripheral blood, taken on day 0 of MenACWY control vaccination. CDR3 in amino acids: CASSSGGGRFVYGYTF. CDR3 DNA: TGTGCCAGCAGCTCCGGGGGGGGGCGATTTGTTTATGGCTACACCTTC.